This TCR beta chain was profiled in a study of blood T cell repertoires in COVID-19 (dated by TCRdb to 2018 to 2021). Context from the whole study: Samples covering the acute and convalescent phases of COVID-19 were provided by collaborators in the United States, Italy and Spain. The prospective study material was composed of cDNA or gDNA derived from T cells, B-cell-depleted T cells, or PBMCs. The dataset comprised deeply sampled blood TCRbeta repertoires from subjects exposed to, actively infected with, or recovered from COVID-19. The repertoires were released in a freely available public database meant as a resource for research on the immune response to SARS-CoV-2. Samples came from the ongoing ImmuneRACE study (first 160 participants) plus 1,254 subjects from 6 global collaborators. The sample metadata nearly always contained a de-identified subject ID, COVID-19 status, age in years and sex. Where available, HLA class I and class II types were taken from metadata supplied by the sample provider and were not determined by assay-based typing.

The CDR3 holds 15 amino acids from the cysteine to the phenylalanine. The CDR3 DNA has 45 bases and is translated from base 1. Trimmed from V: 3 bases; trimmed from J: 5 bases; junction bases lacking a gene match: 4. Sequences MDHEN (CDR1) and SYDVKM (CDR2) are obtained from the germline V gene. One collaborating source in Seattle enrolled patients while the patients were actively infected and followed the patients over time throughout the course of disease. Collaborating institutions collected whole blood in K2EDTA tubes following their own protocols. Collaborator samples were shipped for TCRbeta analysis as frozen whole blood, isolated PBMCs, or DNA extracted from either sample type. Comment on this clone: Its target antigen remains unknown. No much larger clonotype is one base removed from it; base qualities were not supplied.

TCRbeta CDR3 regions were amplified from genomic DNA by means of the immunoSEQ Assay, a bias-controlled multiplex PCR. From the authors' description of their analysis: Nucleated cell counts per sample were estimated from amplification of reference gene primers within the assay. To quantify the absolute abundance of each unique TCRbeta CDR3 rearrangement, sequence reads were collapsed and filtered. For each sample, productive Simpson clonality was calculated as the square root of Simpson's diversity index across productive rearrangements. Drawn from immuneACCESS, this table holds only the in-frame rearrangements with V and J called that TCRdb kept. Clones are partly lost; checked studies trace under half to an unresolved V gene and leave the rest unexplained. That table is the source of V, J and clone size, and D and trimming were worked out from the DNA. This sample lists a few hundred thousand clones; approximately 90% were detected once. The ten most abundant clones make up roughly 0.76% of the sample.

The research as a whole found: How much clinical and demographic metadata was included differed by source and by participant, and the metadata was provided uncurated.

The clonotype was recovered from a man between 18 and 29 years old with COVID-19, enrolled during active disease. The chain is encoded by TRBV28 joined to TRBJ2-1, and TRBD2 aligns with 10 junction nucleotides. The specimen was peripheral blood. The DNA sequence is TGTGCCAGCAGTTTTACTAGCGGGGCGGACAATGAGCAGTTCTTC. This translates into CASSFTSGADNEQFF.